This paragraph covers one TCR beta chain sequence. Its antigen is currently unknown. This entry is derived from a study of OX40 agonist ivuxolimab in advanced cancers. Study-wide points: There were also nonresponders showing low normalized T-cell clonal expansion. Among expanded peripheral T cells, antigen specificity went undetermined.

V was shortened by 7 bases and J by 2 bases, with 17 bases between the two germline ends. The CDR3 is 15 amino acids. Per the germline V gene, CDR1 is SEHNR and CDR2 is FQNEAQ (reference sequence). Using immunoSEQ multiplex PCR, the repertoire was profiled, and TCRdb retains in-frame clones only, with some absent. The sample has about 48,000 clones, approximately 92% seen once. This chain joins TRBV7-9 and TRBJ1-1; D perhaps matches TRBD1 (5 bases). The sequence derives from an adult with an advanced solid tumor such as melanoma, head and neck, liver or kidney cancer. The sequencing here drew on CD4+ or CD8+ T cells sorted from blood, taken in a trial of the OX40 agonist ivuxolimab. CDR3 coding DNA: TGTGCCAGCACCCATAAGCGGGACGGAAACACTGAAGCTTTCTTT. Translation gives CASTHKRDGNTEAFF.